These T cell receptor beta chains were read from a single sample in a study of blood T cell repertoires in COVID-19. Clones were sequenced by immunoSEQ multiplex PCR, and TCRdb holds only the in-frame ones, with some missing. The sample has over 150,000 clones; about 83% are singletons. The sample comprised peripheral blood. The receptors come from a woman older than 75 with COVID-19, enrolled during active disease. Both conserved end residues are part of each CDR3. The order of the fields is D gene, J gene, V gene, clone size, CDR3 protein, CDR3 DNA. A D gene is named only where the DNA matches it firmly. The size of a clone is reported for some rows only, either as once, few or many, or as a class for expanded clones.

d_call: NA; j_call: TRBJ2-2; v_call: TRBV10-3; clone_size: once; cdr3_aa: CAISAAGNTGELFF; cdr3_nt: TGTGCCATCAGTGCGGCAGGGAACACCGGGGAGCTGTTTTTT
d_call: NA; j_call: TRBJ2-7; v_call: TRBV28; clone_size: once; cdr3_aa: CASSAITSNRDEQYF; cdr3_nt: TGTGCCAGCAGTGCCATAACTAGTAATCGAGACGAGCAGTACTTC
d_call: TRBD1; j_call: TRBJ1-2; v_call: TRBV28; clone_size: NA; cdr3_aa: CASRLRQGAANYGYTF; cdr3_nt: TGTGCCAGCAGGCTCAGACAGGGCGCAGCTAACTATGGCTACACCTTC
d_call: TRBD2; j_call: TRBJ2-7; v_call: TRBV25-1; clone_size: NA; cdr3_aa: CALPPLWGGYYEQYF; cdr3_nt: TGTGCCTTACCCCCTCTTTGGGGAGGGTATTACGAGCAGTACTTC
d_call: NA; j_call: TRBJ1-3; v_call: TRBV7-3; clone_size: NA; cdr3_aa: CASSLDGSSGNTIYF; cdr3_nt: TGTGCCAGCAGCTTAGACGGGAGCTCTGGAAACACCATATATTTT
d_call: NA; j_call: TRBJ2-1; v_call: TRBV9; clone_size: NA; cdr3_aa: CASSVVARGSYNEQFF; cdr3_nt: TGTGCCAGCAGCGTAGTAGCCAGGGGTTCCTACAATGAGCAGTTCTTC
d_call: NA; j_call: TRBJ2-7; v_call: TRBV5-1; clone_size: NA; cdr3_aa: CASSLGGSPPSYEQYF; cdr3_nt: TGCGCCAGCAGCTTGGGGGGCTCGCCACCCTCCTACGAGCAGTACTTC
d_call: TRBD2; j_call: TRBJ2-5; v_call: TRBV5-1; clone_size: NA; cdr3_aa: CASSLGRTSGTGETQYF; cdr3_nt: TGCGCCAGCAGCTTGGGCAGGACTAGCGGGACAGGGGAGACCCAGTACTTC
d_call: TRBD2; j_call: TRBJ2-3; v_call: TRBV9; clone_size: few; cdr3_aa: CASSVGRTSGNTDTQYF; cdr3_nt: TGTGCCAGCAGCGTAGGGCGGACTAGCGGGAACACAGATACGCAGTATTTT
d_call: NA; j_call: TRBJ1-5; v_call: TRBV2; clone_size: NA; cdr3_aa: CASSEGGGRGWQPQHF; cdr3_nt: TGTGCCAGCAGTGAAGGTGGGGGAAGGGGGTGGCAGCCCCAGCATTTT